Detailed here is one TCR beta chain. The antigen is not known. The PCR was carried out with 60 Vbeta primers and 13 Jbeta primers. Using immunoSEQ multiplex PCR, the repertoire was profiled, and TCRdb retains in-frame clones only, with some absent. The table shows some 120,000 clones, with 75% to 90% occurring only once. This sample was included in a study of cytomegalovirus exposure and HLA in healthy donors. Study outcomes and limitations: Immune exposure information available was restricted to CMV serostatus.

After removal of 4 bases from V and 4 bases from J, the junction contained 6 bases not matched to a gene. Germline V lookup: CDR1 SGDLS, CDR2 YYNGEE. The CDR3 totals 14 residues. The sequenced material came from PBMCs. The clonotype comes from a man younger than 45 in good health and CMV-seronegative. The rearrangement uses TRBV9 and TRBJ2-5, with 8 bases lining up with TRBD1. The CDR3 loop reads CASSSRDRRETQYF. CDR3 DNA: TGTGCCAGCAGCTCAAGGGACAGGCGAGAGACCCAGTACTTC.